The 24 T cell receptor beta chains presented below share a single source sample, sequenced in a study of cytomegalovirus exposure and HLA in healthy donors. This PCR relied on a set of 60 Vbeta primers and 13 Jbeta primers. The assay was immunoSEQ multiplex PCR, and TCRdb's table has in-frame clones only and misses some. This sample has 160,000 or so clones, with approximately 80% found just once. Sequenced: PBMCs. These receptors were taken from a male donor in good health and CMV-seropositive.

The CDR3 is CAWRDYGQTPGGTF. The CDR3 coding sequence is TGTGCCTGGAGAGATTACGGACAGACCCCCGGTGGCACCTTC. The chain recombines TRBV30 with TRBJ1-2; weak D call: TRBD1 (6 bases). Germline CDR1 and CDR2: GTSNPN and SVGIG (reference sequence). The CDR3 spans 14 residues. V gave up 3 bases and J gave up 13 bases, with 24 bases separating them.

This clone occurred a few times. The V gene is TRBV30, the J gene TRBJ1-1; 9 bases line up with TRBD1. The CDR3 spans 14 residues. CDR1 and CDR2 (germline): GTSNPN, SVGIG (reference sequence). Germline trimming cut 4 bases from V and 1 base from J; bases unmatched to any gene: 4. The CDR3 spells CAWIRDRANTEAFF. The CDR3 region has the DNA TGTGCCTGGATTCGGGACAGGGCGAACACTGAAGCTTTCTTT.

The chain uses TRBV19 and TRBJ1-1, with a weak D call TRBD1 (5 bases). Per the germline V gene, CDR1 is LNHDA and CDR2 is SQIVND (reference sequence). This CDR3 has 13 residues. V lost 3 bases, J lost 6 bases, and 11 bases lay in between. The CDR3 DNA sequence: TGTGCCAGTAGTATGGGCAGGGTCTCTGAAGCTTTCTTT. This gives the protein CASSMGRVSEAFF.

V is TRBV6-6 and J is TRBJ2-7; D unclear. This CDR3 spans 12 amino acids. The germline V gene encodes CDR1 MNHNY and CDR2 SVGAGI (reference sequence). Trimming pared 6 bases from V and 6 bases from J, leaving 12 bases between. DNA for the CDR3: TGTGCCAGCAGCCCTCCGACTCGCGAGCAGTACTTC. Translation gives CASSPPTREQYF.

This clone has just a few counts. The genes are TRBV28 and TRBJ1-5; no reliable D call. The CDR3 length is 13 residues. V was pared by 4 bases and J by 14 bases, with 18 bases between. Germline V lookup: CDR1 MDHEN, CDR2 SYDVKM. CDR3 sequence: CASSSPLEGREHF. The CDR3 bases are TGTGCCAGCAGTTCACCCTTAGAGGGTCGCGAGCATTTT.

The V and J genes are TRBV6-5 and TRBJ1-1, with no clear D. Trimming shortened V by 11 bases and J by 1 base, and 14 bases separated the two germline ends. The CDR3 covers 13 residues. The germline V gene encodes CDR1 MNHEY and CDR2 SVGAGI. The CDR3 loop reads CAARRHRNTEAFF. The CDR3 DNA is TGTGCCGCGAGAAGACACCGGAACACTGAAGCTTTCTTT.

The V call is TRBV9, the J call TRBJ1-1, with 7 bases lining up with TRBD1. The CDR3 is made up of 13 amino acids. The germline CDR1 and CDR2 sequences are SGDLS and YYNGEE. After removal of 3 bases from V and 5 bases from J, the junction contained 4 bases not matched to a gene. Here the CDR3 reads CASSAGGGTEAFF. The CDR3 bases are TGTGCCAGCAGCGCAGGGGGTGGGACTGAAGCTTTCTTT. The full variable domain, in which reference TRBV9 and TRBJ1-1 provide the parts outside the CDR3, is DSGVTQTPKHLITATGQRVTLRCSPRSGDLSVYWYQQSLDQGLQFLIQYYNGEERAKGNILERFSAQQFPDLHSELNLSSLELGDSALYFCASSAGGGTEAFFGQGTRLTVV.

The gene calls are TRBV9 and TRBJ1-2; no clear D. The CDR3 consists of 14 residues. Germline assignment: CDR1 SGDLS and CDR2 YYNGEE. Trimming stripped 0 bases from V and 2 bases from J, with 8 bases between. CDR3 amino acids: CASSVALENYGYTF. The CDR3 DNA reads as TGTGCCAGCAGCGTAGCTTTAGAAAACTATGGCTACACCTTC.

This clone was seen only a few times. The rearrangement joins TRBV27 to TRBJ2-1, with 7 bases matching TRBD2. Germline lookup yields CDR1 MNHEY and CDR2 SMNVEV (reference sequence). CDR3 length: 12 residues. Trimming took 5 bases from V and 15 from J; bases not matched to a gene: 10. The CDR3 here is CASSKSGGSPFF. The CDR3 DNA reads TGTGCCAGCAGTAAATCGGGGGGAAGTCCGTTCTTC.

V and J are TRBV28 and TRBJ2-1; perhaps TRBD2 as D (6 bases). Germline V CDR1 and CDR2: MDHEN, SYDVKM. Trimming took 5 bases from V and 4 from J, leaving 15 bases between them. This CDR3 spans 15 amino acids. The CDR3 is CASSGLLGGYNEQFF. The DNA for the CDR3 is TGTGCCAGCAGTGGCCTTCTGGGGGGATACAATGAGCAGTTCTTC.

The gene calls are TRBV7-8 and TRBJ2-2; the D gene is possibly TRBD2 (6 bases). The length of the CDR3 is 18 residues. CDR1 SGHVS and CDR2 FQNEAQ come from the germline V gene. V was trimmed by 1 base and J by 0 bases, leaving 15 bases between them. The DNA for the CDR3 is TGTGCCAGCAGCTTAGAACGACGGGGACTCGCGAACACCGGGGAGCTGTTTTTT. Amino acids: CASSLERRGLANTGELFF. Complete variable domain (other parts from reference TRBV7-8 and TRBJ2-2): GAGVSQSPRYKVAKRGQDVALRCDPISGHVSLFWYQQALGQGPEFLTYFQNEAQLDKSGLPSDRFFAERPEGSVSTLKIQRTQQEDSAVYLCASSLERRGLANTGELFFGEGSRLTVL.

This rearrangement joins TRBV10-3 to TRBJ1-2; no definite D call. Per germline, CDR1 ENHRY and CDR2 SYGVKD. Trimming pared 7 bases from V and 8 bases from J, leaving 17 bases between. This CDR3 is 13 amino acids long. The DNA of the CDR3 is TGTGCCATCACCCCGGGAGCTACAACCGGCTACACCTTC. Amino acid sequence: CAITPGATTGYTF.

The chain employs TRBV30 and TRBJ1-1, with D unclear. Trimming removed 3 bases from V and 10 bases from J, with 18 bases in between. CDR1 is GTSNPN, CDR2 SVGIG, per germline (reference sequence). The CDR3 is made up of 13 amino acids. CDR3 sequence: CAWSGVLVTRAFF. The CDR3 DNA reads TGTGCCTGGAGCGGAGTCTTAGTTACACGAGCTTTCTTT.

There are a few counts of this clone. This chain connects TRBV28 to TRBJ2-7; weak D call: TRBD2 (5 bases). The CDR3 consists of 11 residues. Germline V CDR1 and CDR2: MDHEN, SYDVKM. V gave up 3 bases and J gave up 11 bases, with 11 bases separating them. The CDR3 region is CASSFWTQKYF. The CDR3 DNA follows: TGTGCCAGCAGTTTTTGGACTCAAAAGTACTTC.

This chain connects TRBV28 to TRBJ2-7; 7 bases map to TRBD1. V trimming: 2 bases; J trimming: 6 bases; junction bases outside the gene matches: 4. Germline loops: CDR1 MDHEN, CDR2 SYDVKM. The CDR3 extends over 13 amino acids. The CDR3 DNA reads TGTGCCAGCAGTTTAGGGGCAGGGGGCGAGCAGTACTTC. It specifies CASSLGAGGEQYF.

The V call is TRBV5-1, the J call TRBJ2-1, with 9 bases aligning to TRBD1. The CDR3 runs 17 residues. Trimming removed 0 bases from V and 10 bases from J; junction bases left unmatched: 14. Looked up from germline, CDR1 is SGHRS and CDR2 is YFSETQ. CDR3 region: CASSLVGQGLGLVEQFF. In nucleotides, the CDR3 is TGCGCCAGCAGCTTGGTAGGACAGGGGTTAGGACTAGTCGAGCAGTTCTTC. Drawing the rest from reference TRBV5-1 and TRBJ2-1, the complete variable domain is KAGVTQTPRYLIKTRGQQVTLSCSPISGHRSVSWYQQTPGQGLQFLFEYFSETQRNKGNFPGRFSGRQFSNSRSEMNVSTLELGDSALYLCASSLVGQGLGLVEQFFGPGTRLTVL.

The chain's CDR3 is CASSLGTGAVRETQYF. CDR3 in DNA: TGTGCCAGCAGCTTGGGAACAGGGGCGGTACGAGAGACCCAGTACTTC. The chain carries TRBV11-3 and TRBJ2-5; 7 nucleotides line up with TRBD1. CDR3 size: 16 residues. The J segment lost 4 bases and the V segment lost 3 bases, leaving 11 bases of the junction unmatched. Germline values: CDR1 SGHNT, CDR2 YENEEA.

This clone was found a few times. This chain uses TRBV9 with TRBJ2-6; 8 bases agree with TRBD1. The J segment lost 0 bases and the V segment lost 0 bases, leaving 8 bases of the junction unmatched. CDR1 is SGDLS and CDR2 is YYNGEE in the germline V gene. The CDR3 extends over 19 amino acids. In nucleotides, the CDR3 is TGTGCCAGCAGCGTAGGGGCCGGGACAGGAACCTCTGGGGCCAACGTCCTGACTTTC. Translating gives CASSVGAGTGTSGANVLTF.

V usage is TRBV6-5 and J usage is TRBJ2-1; D gene ambiguous. In germline, CDR1 is MNHEY, CDR2 SVGAGI. The CDR3 contains 14 residues. Trimming pared 5 bases from V and 7 bases from J, leaving 15 bases between. The CDR3 DNA follows: TGTGCCAGCAGTCGGCGGAACCTCCAGAATGAGCAGTTCTTC. Encoded protein: CASSRRNLQNEQFF.

This chain connects TRBV2 to TRBJ2-2; D remains unclear. The CDR3 spans 15 residues. The germline V and J ends were trimmed by 4 bases and 4 bases, with 13 bases remaining between them. Per germline, CDR1 SNHLY and CDR2 FYNNEI. The CDR3 sequence is CASSVGRPSTGELFF. The CDR3 nucleotides read TGTGCCAGCAGTGTTGGGCGACCAAGCACCGGGGAGCTGTTTTTT.

The chain recombines TRBV7-9 with TRBJ2-7, with D possibly matching TRBD2 (5 bases). The ends were cut back, 1 base at V and 0 bases at J, with 10 bases in the middle. Germline CDR1 and CDR2: SEHNR and FQNEAQ (reference sequence). This CDR3 is built from 15 residues. CDR3 region: CASSLDIGISYEQYF. The CDR3 DNA is TGTGCCAGCAGCTTAGACATCGGGATCTCCTACGAGCAGTACTTC.

CDR3: CASRQGYYGYTF. As DNA, the CDR3 is TGTGCCAGCCGACAGGGCTACTATGGCTACACCTTC. The genes are TRBV25-1 and TRBJ1-2; 7 bases are a match to TRBD1. The CDR3 is 12 residues long. With 8 bases clipped from V and 3 bases from J, the junction kept 3 bases outside the gene matches. Germline assignment: CDR1 MGHDK and CDR2 SYGVNS.

The chain links TRBV7-9 to TRBJ2-3, with a weak D call TRBD2 (6 bases). The CDR3 has 15 residues. CDR1 and CDR2 from the germline V gene are SEHNR and FQNEAQ (reference sequence). The V end was cut by 3 bases, the J end by 0 bases, with 10 bases between. The CDR3 region has the DNA TGTGCCAGCAGCTTGACGGGACTGAGCACAGATACGCAGTATTTT. Amino acid sequence: CASSLTGLSTDTQYF.

The chain is built from TRBV6-1 and TRBJ2-7; 7 nucleotides agree with TRBD1. Germline V gene lookup returns CDR1 MNHNS and CDR2 SASEGT. Losses at the gene ends were 1 base for V and 2 bases for J; bases not matched to a gene: 2. This CDR3 spans 14 amino acids. CDR3 nucleotide sequence: TGTGCCAGCAGTGAAGTGAGGGGGCCCTACGAGCAGTACTTC. This codes for CASSEVRGPYEQYF.